This is a list of T cell receptor beta chains from one sample in a study of cytomegalovirus exposure and HLA in healthy donors. Libraries were prepared by immunoSEQ multiplex PCR; TCRdb keeps only in-frame clonotypes and omits some of them. The sample shows under 150,000 clones, 60% to 80% of them seen only once. Sequences were obtained from PBMCs. These receptor sequences come from a man aged 18 to 29 in good health and CMV-seronegative. Each CDR3 is given with its conserved first and last residue. Fields, in order: V gene, J gene, clone size, CDR3 protein. Some rows mark clone size as missing; the rest say once, few, many or name a class of expanded clone.

TRBV27	TRBJ1-4	.	CASSFGGGQGNEKLFF
TRBV5-1	TRBJ1-6	.	CASSRRTYNSPLHF
TRBV7-9	TRBJ1-2	.	CSSSPLFSDRAGNYGYTF
TRBV29-1	TRBJ1-2	.	CSVEGSGTTYGYTF
TRBV15	TRBJ1-2	.	CATSVAGGQRGYGYTF
TRBV4-1	TRBJ2-3	few	CASSLAGGRADTQYF
TRBV30	TRBJ2-7	.	CAWMTGARDEQYF
TRBV5-6	TRBJ2-2	.	CASRQGDTGELFF
TRBV5-8	TRBJ2-5	.	CASSLGTPTETQYF
TRBV2	TRBJ2-2	.	CASSVGGLARTGELFF
TRBV7-3	TRBJ2-6	.	CASSLIGGLSGANVLTF
TRBV6-6	TRBJ2-7	.	CASSRGTGEQYF
TRBV6-1	TRBJ1-5	.	CASKGQGINQPQHF
TRBV6-6	TRBJ2-1	once	CASSTLAGGHNEQFF
TRBV10-3	TRBJ1-2	once	CAISESGTAEGYTF
TRBV4-1	TRBJ1-2	.	CASSPPGNYGYTF
TRBV5-1	TRBJ1-4	.	CASSLDLSNEKLFF
TRBV2	TRBJ2-1	.	CATEGGEPSNEQFF
TRBV7-9	TRBJ2-2	.	CASSWQGGSGELFF
TRBV6-5	TRBJ2-1	once	CASSYSIRPDRGVLFF
TRBV7-9	TRBJ1-2	.	CASSATGEEFNYGYTF
TRBV9	TRBJ2-1	.	CASSVAPRGNEQFF
TRBV19	TRBJ1-5	.	CASSTGQGFWASQPQHF
TRBV21-1	TRBJ1-1	.	CASSKRGNTEAFF
TRBV19	TRBJ2-5	.	CASSITGETQYF
TRBV2	TRBJ1-5	.	CASTGQGGSQPQHF
TRBV5-1	TRBJ1-1	.	CASSFLSGQNTEAFF
TRBV4-1	TRBJ1-2	.	CASSQEGQGRNYGYTF
TRBV6-4	TRBJ2-1	few	CASSESETGGNEQFF
TRBV6-1	TRBJ1-6	.	CASSETLKVANSPLHF
TRBV19	TRBJ2-7	.	CASSIQFSVGALSYEQYF
TRBV30	TRBJ1-1	.	CAWSPDRNTEAFF
TRBV6-5	TRBJ1-2	.	CASRQGDHGYTF
TRBV27	TRBJ1-1	.	CASSSSGLNTEAFF
TRBV5-1	TRBJ1-1	.	CASSLKDGEDEAFF
TRBV27	TRBJ1-4	few	CASSPDRRVREKLFF
TRBV29-1	TRBJ2-3	.	CSVHGLAGVTDTQYF
TRBV4-2	TRBJ1-1	.	CASSQDLRTGAFF
TRBV7-2	TRBJ1-4	few	CASSLSPAGREKLFF
TRBV18	TRBJ1-5	.	CASSPPGALGNQPQHF
TRBV7-3	TRBJ1-1	.	CASSLKEGHRGTEAFF
TRBV15	TRBJ1-5	.	CATSSVVNQPQHF
TRBV5-1	TRBJ2-5	.	CASSPGTGETQYF
TRBV25-1	TRBJ1-3	.	CASSPPGNTIYF
TRBV7-7	TRBJ2-5	.	CASSLGTATWETQYF
TRBV30	TRBJ1-1	.	CAWNPRAGEAFF
TRBV25-1	TRBJ1-1	few	CASSEWEGTEAFF
TRBV7-6	TRBJ1-3	.	CASSLVHLSSGNTIYF
TRBV5-1	TRBJ2-6	.	CASSLGTAGANVLTF
TRBV10-3	TRBJ2-2	.	CAISEPRVNTGELFF
TRBV11-2	TRBJ2-7	.	CASSFGTGVGEQYF
TRBV30	TRBJ2-5	.	CAWSVFKGTKETQYF
TRBV12-5	TRBJ1-5	.	CASGLLRQGLSNQPQHF
TRBV6-5	TRBJ1-1	.	CASNPTGLTEAFF